This T cell receptor beta chain was documented in a study of T cells after yellow fever vaccination. The CDR3 extends over 14 amino acids. The V gene end was trimmed by 5 bases and the J gene end by 5 bases; junction bases not matched to a gene: 7. Germline V gene lookup returns CDR1 MDHEN and CDR2 SYDVKM. This clonotype was seen more than once but under ten times. They built TCR cDNA with 5'RACE template switching, a step that put in a universal primer site and UMIs. TCRdb independently ran MiXCR on the 5' RACE reads; one entry per CDR3 protein. The repertoire holds about 350,000 distinct CDR3 sequences, with approximately 10% as singletons.

Sequenced material: PBMCs, taken on the day of the first yellow fever vaccination. The TCR sequence derives from a young man who received the YFV17D yellow fever vaccine. The genes are TRBV28 and TRBJ2-5; TRBD1 matches 8 bases. CDR3: CASSRTGIVETQYF. The DNA for the CDR3 is TGTGCCAGCAGTAGGACAGGGATAGTCGAGACCCAGTACTTC.